The clone carrying this T cell receptor (beta chain) was counted between two and nine times. Its antigen is currently unknown. This sample is part of a study of graft-versus-host responses after intestinal transplantation. Study in general: Multivisceral, liver-intestinal, or isolated intestinal transplants were received by the recipients. Induction with anti-thymocyte globulin, then tacrolimus and steroids for around three years, was given to all recipients. Whole-study results and caveats: Among recipient marrow samples, GvH clones were found; some appeared first in ileum or blood.

Sequencing was performed with immunoSEQ multiplex PCR; in TCRdb, only in-frame clones are kept and a portion is missing. The profile shows tens of thousands of clones, almost 85% of them singletons. This sample comprised unstimulated CD8+ T cells sorted from spleen or lymph node cells, obtained before transplant. The sequence came from a human donor who was the organ donor for an intestinal transplant.

The CDR3 bases are TGCGCCAGCAGTGAGGACCAGGGGGCAAATGGCTACACCTTC. Translated: CASSEDQGANGYTF. The chain combines TRBV10-2 with TRBJ1-2; 8 positions agree with TRBD1. The junction had 5 bases not matched to a gene; V was cut back by 2 bases and J by 6 bases. From germline, CDR1 is WSHSY and CDR2 SAAADI. The CDR3 length is 14 residues.